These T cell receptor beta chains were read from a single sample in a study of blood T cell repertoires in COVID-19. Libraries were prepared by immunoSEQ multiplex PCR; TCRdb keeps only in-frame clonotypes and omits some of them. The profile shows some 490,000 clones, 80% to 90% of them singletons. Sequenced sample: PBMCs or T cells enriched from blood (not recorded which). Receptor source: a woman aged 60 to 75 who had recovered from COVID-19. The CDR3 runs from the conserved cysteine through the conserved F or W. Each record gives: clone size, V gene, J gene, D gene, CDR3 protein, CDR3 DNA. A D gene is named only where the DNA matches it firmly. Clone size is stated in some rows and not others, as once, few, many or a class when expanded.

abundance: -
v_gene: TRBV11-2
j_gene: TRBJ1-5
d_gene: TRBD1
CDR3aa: CASSSTQGAGQPQHF
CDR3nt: TGTGCCAGCAGCTCAACACAGGGGGCCGGTCAGCCCCAGCATTTT

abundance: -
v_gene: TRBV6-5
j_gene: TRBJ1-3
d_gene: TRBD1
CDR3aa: CASSRDRGPGNTIYF
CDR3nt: TGTGCCAGCAGCCGAGACAGGGGGCCAGGAAACACCATATATTTT

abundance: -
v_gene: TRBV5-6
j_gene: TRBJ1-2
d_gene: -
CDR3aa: CASSLQKYQTYTF
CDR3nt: TGTGCCAGCAGCTTGCAGAAATACCAAACCTACACCTTC

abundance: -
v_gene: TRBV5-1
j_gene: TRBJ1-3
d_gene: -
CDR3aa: CASSDPISGYTIYF
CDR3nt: TGCGCCAGCAGCGACCCCATATCCGGGTACACCATATATTTT

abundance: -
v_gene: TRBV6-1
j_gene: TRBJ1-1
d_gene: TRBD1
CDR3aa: CASSENTGGTEAFF
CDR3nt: TGTGCCAGCAGTGAAAACACAGGGGGCACTGAAGCTTTCTTT

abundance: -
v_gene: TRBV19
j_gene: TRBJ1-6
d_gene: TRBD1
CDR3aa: CASSTGTGGSPLHF
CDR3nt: TGTGCCAGCTCAACCGGGACAGGAGGTTCACCCCTCCACTTT

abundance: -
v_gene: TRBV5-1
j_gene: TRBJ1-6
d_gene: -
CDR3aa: CASSLVEVGSKSPLHF
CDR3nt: TGCGCCAGCAGCTTGGTGGAGGTGGGGTCCAAGTCACCCCTCCACTTT

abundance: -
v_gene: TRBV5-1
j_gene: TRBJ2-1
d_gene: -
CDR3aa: CASSLSGLLYNEQFF
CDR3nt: TGCGCCAGCAGCCTTTCGGGACTTTTATACAATGAGCAGTTCTTC

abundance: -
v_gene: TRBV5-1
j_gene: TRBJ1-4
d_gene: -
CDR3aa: CASSSGHGPTNEKLFF
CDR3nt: TGCGCCAGCAGCTCCGGACACGGCCCAACTAATGAAAAACTGTTTTTT

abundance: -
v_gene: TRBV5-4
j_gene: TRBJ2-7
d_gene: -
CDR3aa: CASSSPDRISYEQYF
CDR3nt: TGTGCCAGCAGCTCACCCGACAGAATTTCCTACGAGCAGTACTTC

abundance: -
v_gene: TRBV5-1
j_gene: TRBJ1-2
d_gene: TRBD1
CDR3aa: CASSLGQGDNYGYTF
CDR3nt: TGCGCCAGCAGCCTAGGACAGGGGGACAACTATGGCTACACCTTC

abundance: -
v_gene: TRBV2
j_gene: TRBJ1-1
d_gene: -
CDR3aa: CASSSGSSIKAFF
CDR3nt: TGTGCCAGCAGTTCAGGGTCCAGCATAAAAGCTTTCTTT

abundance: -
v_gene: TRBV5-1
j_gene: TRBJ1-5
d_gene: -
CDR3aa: CASSLQFDQPQHF
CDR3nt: TGCGCCAGCAGCTTGCAGTTCGATCAGCCCCAGCATTTT

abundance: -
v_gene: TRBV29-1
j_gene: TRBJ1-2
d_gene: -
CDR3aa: CSVESRATNYGYTF
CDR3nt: TGCAGCGTTGAGTCGCGGGCTACGAACTATGGCTACACCTTC

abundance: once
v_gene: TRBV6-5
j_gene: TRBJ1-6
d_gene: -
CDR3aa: CASTSGVYSPLHF
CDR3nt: TGTGCCAGCACCTCAGGGGTCTACTCACCCCTCCACTTT

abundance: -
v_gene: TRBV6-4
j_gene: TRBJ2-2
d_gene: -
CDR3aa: CASRIEGTGELFF
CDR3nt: TGTGCCAGTAGAATCGAGGGCACCGGGGAGCTGTTTTTT

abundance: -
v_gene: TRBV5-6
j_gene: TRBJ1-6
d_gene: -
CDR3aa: CASSLVGEGLSSYNSPLHF
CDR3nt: TGTGCCAGCAGCTTGGTCGGGGAGGGGCTGAGCTCCTATAATTCACCCCTCCACTTT

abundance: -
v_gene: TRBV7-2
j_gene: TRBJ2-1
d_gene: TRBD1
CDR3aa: CASSLTGGTYNEQFF
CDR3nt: TGTGCCAGCAGCTTAACAGGGGGCACTTACAATGAGCAGTTCTTC

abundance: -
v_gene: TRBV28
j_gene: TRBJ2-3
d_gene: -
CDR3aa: CASSIRGASTDTQYF
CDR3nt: TGTGCCAGCAGCATCAGGGGGGCCAGCACAGATACGCAGTATTTT

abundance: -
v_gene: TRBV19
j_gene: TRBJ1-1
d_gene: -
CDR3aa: CASRFGGSAEAFF
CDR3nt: TGTGCCAGTAGGTTTGGGGGGTCCGCTGAAGCTTTCTTT

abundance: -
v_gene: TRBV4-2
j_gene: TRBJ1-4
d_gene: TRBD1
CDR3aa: CASSLTGWREKLFF
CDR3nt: TGTGCCAGCAGCCTGACAGGGTGGCGTGAAAAACTGTTTTTT

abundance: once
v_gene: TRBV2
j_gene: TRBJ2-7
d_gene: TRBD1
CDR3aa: CASLTGGSYEQYF
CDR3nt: TGTGCCAGCCTTACAGGGGGGTCCTACGAGCAGTACTTC

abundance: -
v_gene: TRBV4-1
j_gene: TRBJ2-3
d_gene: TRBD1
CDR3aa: CASSPGQGTDTQYF
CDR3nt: TGCGCCAGCAGCCCGGGACAGGGTACAGATACGCAGTATTTT

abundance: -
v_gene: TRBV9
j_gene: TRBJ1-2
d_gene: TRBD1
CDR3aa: CASSVDRGGSYGYTF
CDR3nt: TGTGCCAGCAGCGTCGACAGGGGAGGAAGCTATGGCTACACCTTC

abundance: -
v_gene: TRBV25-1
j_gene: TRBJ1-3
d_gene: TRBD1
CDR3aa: CASSEPTGAGNTIYF
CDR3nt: TGTGCCAGCAGTGAACCGACAGGGGCTGGAAACACCATATATTTT

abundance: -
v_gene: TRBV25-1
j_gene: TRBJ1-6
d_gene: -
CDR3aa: CASSEQGIHSPLHF
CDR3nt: TGTGCCAGCAGTGAACAGGGTATTCATTCACCCCTCCACTTT

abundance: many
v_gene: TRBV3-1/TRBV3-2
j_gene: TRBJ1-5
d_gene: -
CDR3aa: CASSKTGGNQPQHF
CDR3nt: TGTGCCAGCAGCAAGACGGGGGGGAATCAGCCCCAGCATTTT

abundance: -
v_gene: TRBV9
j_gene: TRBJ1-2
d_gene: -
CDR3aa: CASSPGVVDGYTF
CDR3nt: TGTGCCAGCAGTCCAGGGGTAGTAGATGGCTACACCTTC

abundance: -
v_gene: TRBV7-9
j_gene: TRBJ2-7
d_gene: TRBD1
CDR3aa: CASSFPGGSYEQYF
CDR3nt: TGTGCCAGCAGCTTCCCAGGGGGCTCCTACGAGCAGTACTTC

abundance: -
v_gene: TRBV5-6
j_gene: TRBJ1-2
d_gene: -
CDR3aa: CASSNWDTAYYGYTF
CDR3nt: TGTGCCAGCAGCAACTGGGACACAGCTTACTATGGCTACACCTTC

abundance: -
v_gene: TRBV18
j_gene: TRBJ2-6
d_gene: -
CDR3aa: CASSPGGPNSGANVLTF
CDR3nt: TGTGCCAGCTCACCGGGGGGACCGAACTCTGGGGCCAACGTCCTGACTTTC

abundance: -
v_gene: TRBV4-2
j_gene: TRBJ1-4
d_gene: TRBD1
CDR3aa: CASSRQQGEKLFF
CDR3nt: TGTGCCAGCAGCCGCCAACAGGGGGAGAAACTGTTTTTT

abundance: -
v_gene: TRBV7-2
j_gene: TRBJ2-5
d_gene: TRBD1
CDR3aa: CASSFTGTGWQETQYF
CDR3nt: TGTGCCAGCAGCTTCACCGGGACAGGGTGGCAAGAGACCCAGTACTTC

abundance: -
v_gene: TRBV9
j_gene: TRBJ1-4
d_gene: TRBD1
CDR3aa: CASSAGTGLNEKLFF
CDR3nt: TGTGCCAGCAGCGCGGGGACAGGGCTAAATGAAAAACTGTTTTTT

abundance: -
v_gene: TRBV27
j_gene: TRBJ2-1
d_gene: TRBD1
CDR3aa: CASSMTGFGEQFF
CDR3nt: TGTGCCAGCAGTATGACAGGGTTTGGAGAGCAGTTCTTC

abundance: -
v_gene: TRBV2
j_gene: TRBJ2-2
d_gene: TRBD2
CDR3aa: CASCRGENTGELFF
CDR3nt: TGTGCCAGCTGCCGGGGGGAAAACACCGGGGAGCTGTTTTTT

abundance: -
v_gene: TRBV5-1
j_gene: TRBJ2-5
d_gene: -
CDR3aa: CASSRPEAAETQYF
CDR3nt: TGCGCCAGCAGCCGCCCCGAGGCAGCGGAGACCCAGTACTTC

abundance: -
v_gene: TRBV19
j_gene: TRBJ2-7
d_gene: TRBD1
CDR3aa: CASSAGTGSSYEQYF
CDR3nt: TGTGCCAGTAGCGCCGGGACAGGGAGCTCCTACGAGCAGTACTTC

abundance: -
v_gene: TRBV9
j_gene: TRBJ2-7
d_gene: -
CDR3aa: CASSVGDRSYEQYF
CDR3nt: TGTGCCAGCAGCGTAGGAGACAGATCCTACGAGCAGTACTTC

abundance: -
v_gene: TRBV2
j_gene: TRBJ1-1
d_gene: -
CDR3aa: CASEVRDEAFF
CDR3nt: TGTGCCAGTGAGGTGAGGGATGAAGCTTTCTTT

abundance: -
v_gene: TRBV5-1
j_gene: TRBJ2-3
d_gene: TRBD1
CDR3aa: CASSSRQGTTDTQYF
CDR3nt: TGCGCCAGCAGCTCTAGACAGGGGACCACAGATACGCAGTATTTT

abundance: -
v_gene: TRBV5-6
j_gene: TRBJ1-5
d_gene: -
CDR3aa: CASSGGARGINQPQHF
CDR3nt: TGTGCCAGCAGCGGTGGGGCCAGGGGAATCAATCAGCCCCAGCATTTT

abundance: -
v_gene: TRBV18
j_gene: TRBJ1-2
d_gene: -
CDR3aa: CASSPPGRVNYGYTF
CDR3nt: TGTGCCAGCTCACCACCAGGGAGGGTGAACTATGGCTACACCTTC

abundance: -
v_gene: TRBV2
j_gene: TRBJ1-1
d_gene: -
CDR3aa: CASRGWGRTEAFF
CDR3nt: TGTGCCAGCAGAGGGTGGGGGAGGACTGAAGCTTTCTTT

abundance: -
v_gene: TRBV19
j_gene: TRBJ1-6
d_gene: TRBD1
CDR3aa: CASRQGESPLHF
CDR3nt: TGTGCCAGTAGGCAGGGGGAATCACCCCTCCACTTT

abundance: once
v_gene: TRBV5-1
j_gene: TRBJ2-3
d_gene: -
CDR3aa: CASSSGHSTDTQYF
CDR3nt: TGCGCCAGCAGCTCTGGACACTCCACAGATACGCAGTATTTT